The 14 T cell receptor beta chains presented below share a single source sample, sequenced in a study of T-cell memory formation after mild COVID-19. TCRdb recomputed calls from the 5' RACE reads with MiXCR, one row per CDR3 protein. The sample lists about 320,000 distinct CDR3 sequences; roughly an eighth were seen once. Sequencing input: PBMCs or a T cell subset sorted from them (not recorded which). These receptors all come from a man aged 18 to 35 who had mild COVID-19 (a few samples of this study predate the infection). Cell type and time point are not known.

This clonotype showed up just a few times. The CDR3 DNA is TGCGCCAGCAGCCCTGGACAGGATCAGACCGGGGAGCTGTTTTTT. Its translation is CASSPGQDQTGELFF. The V and J genes are TRBV4-3 and TRBJ2-2; 7 nucleotides align to TRBD1. The trim removed 4 bases at V and 5 bases at J, leaving 7 bases unmatched. The CDR3 covers 15 residues. Germline lookup yields CDR1 LGHNA and CDR2 YSLEER.

In its sample, this clonotype was seen a few times. The chain combines TRBV15 with TRBJ1-3; D not certain. The V gene lost 1 base and the J gene lost 2 bases, with 9 bases spanning the gap. Germline V gene lookup returns CDR1 LNHNV and CDR2 YYDKDF (reference sequence). The CDR3 loop spans 15 amino acids. The CDR3 DNA follows: TGTGCCACCAGCAGAGGGGCCCAGACTGGAAACACCATATATTTT. Protein product: CATSRGAQTGNTIYF.

A single count supports this clonotype. The J gene is TRBJ2-3, the V gene TRBV2; TRBD2 matches at 10 bases. CDR3 size: 14 residues. The germline CDR1 and CDR2 sequences are SNHLY and FYNNEI. The V segment lost 6 bases and the J segment 4 bases; nucleotides outside the gene matches: 4. The CDR3 nucleotides are TGTGCCAGCAGAGGACTAGCGGCGGCAGATACGCAGTATTTT. Translation: CASRGLAAADTQYF.

The genes are TRBV4-3 and TRBJ2-7; D assignment may be TRBD1 or TRBD2 (5 bases each). Trimming left V 0 bases short and J 1 base short, with 13 bases between. The CDR3 totals 16 residues. Germline V gene sequence: CDR1 LGHNA, CDR2 YSLEER. DNA of the CDR3: TGCGCCAGCAGCCAAGATTATTCGGGACCGTCCTACGAGCAGTACTTC. Encoded protein: CASSQDYSGPSYEQYF.

This chain's CDR3 is CASRDRGRRYTEAFF. In DNA, the CDR3 is TGTGCCAGCAGGGACAGGGGGCGCCGATACACTGAAGCTTTCTTT. This chain uses TRBV19 with TRBJ1-1; TRBD1 matches at 12 bases. From germline, CDR1 is LNHDA and CDR2 SQIVND (reference sequence). This CDR3 has 15 residues. After removal of 9 bases from V and 3 bases from J, the junction contained 8 bases not matched to a gene.

This clonotype was seen many times. The genes are TRBV6-2 or TRBV6-3 and TRBJ1-1; TRBD1 agrees at 9 bases. Losses at the gene ends were 0 bases for V and 1 base for J; bases not matched to a gene: 9. The CDR3 has 18 amino acids. Germline-derived CDR1 and CDR2 are MNHEY and SVGEGT. In nucleotides, the CDR3 is TGTGCCAGCAGTTACTCGAATACGGGGACAGGGAAGAACACTGAAGCTTTCTTT. Translating gives CASSYSNTGTGKNTEAFF.

The chain employs TRBV19 and TRBJ2-5; 11 bases map to TRBD2. This CDR3 has 14 amino acids. The V gene's germline CDR1 is LNHDA and CDR2 SQIVND (reference sequence). J was trimmed by 4 bases and V by 7 bases; bases with no gene match: 5. The CDR3 DNA is TGTGCCAGTAAGACTAGCGGGGCGGGAGAGACCCAGTACTTC. Translating gives CASKTSGAGETQYF.

This clonotype was recorded a few times. The CDR3 nucleotides are TGTGCCAGCAGCCTTGTAGCGGGGGGGCCGAATACGCAGTATTTT. It yields the protein CASSLVAGGPNTQYF. The rearrangement links TRBV7-2 to TRBJ2-3; TRBD2 agrees at 11 bases. CDR3 length: 15 amino acids. The germline CDR1 and CDR2 sequences are SGHTA and FQGNSA. The ends lost 5 bases at V and 7 bases at J; junction bases unmatched: 8.

This clonotype was seen more than once but under ten times. The genes are TRBV24-1 and TRBJ2-3; D remains ambiguous. The CDR3 totals 16 residues. V lost 7 bases to trimming and J lost 0 bases, with 16 bases between them. Germline CDR1 and CDR2: KGHDR and SFDVKD. The CDR3 region has the DNA TGTGCCACCAGCCAACATTTGGGCCCCAGCACAGATACGCAGTATTTT. Translation gives CATSQHLGPSTDTQYF.

This clonotype was counted at least ten times. The V gene is TRBV5-1, the J gene TRBJ1-1; TRBD1 matches 8 bases. The J segment lost 4 bases and the V segment lost 2 bases, leaving 16 bases of the junction unmatched. The CDR3 runs 18 residues. Per germline, CDR1 SGHRS and CDR2 YFSETQ. The chain's CDR3 is CASSLWTGRFDAGTEAFF. Here the CDR3 DNA reads TGCGCCAGCAGCTTATGGACAGGGCGTTTTGACGCAGGCACTGAAGCTTTCTTT.

The chain combines TRBV6-1 with TRBJ1-1; D unclear. The V end was cut by 8 bases, the J end by 0 bases, with 16 bases between. CDR1 is MNHNS and CDR2 is SASEGT in the germline V gene. CDR3 length: 15 amino acids. CDR3 in amino acids: CASHYGRAMNTEAFF. The CDR3 coding sequence is TGTGCCAGCCATTACGGACGGGCTATGAACACTGAAGCTTTCTTT.

V and J are TRBV7-9 and TRBJ2-2; TRBD1 aligns across 7 bases. The V segment lost 6 bases and the J segment 4 bases; nucleotides outside the gene matches: 11. This CDR3 is 16 amino acids long. Per germline, CDR1 SEHNR and CDR2 FQNEAQ (reference sequence). CDR3 coding DNA: TGTGCCAGCAGTTCCATCTGGGACAGCACCACCGGGGAGCTGTTTTTT. It encodes CASSSIWDSTTGELFF.

V is TRBV6-5 and J is TRBJ1-1, with D perhaps matching TRBD1 (6 bases). Germline V gives CDR1 MNHEY, CDR2 SVGAGI. V dropped 8 bases and J dropped 0 bases, with 22 bases sitting between them. The CDR3 has 17 amino acids. The chain's CDR3 is CASGRTAQGPVNTEAFF. The CDR3 DNA follows: TGTGCCAGCGGACGGACAGCTCAAGGGCCGGTGAACACTGAAGCTTTCTTT.

This clonotype came up many times. The chain joins TRBV5-1 to TRBJ1-1; no clear D. The germline CDR1 and CDR2 sequences are SGHRS and YFSETQ. The CDR3 is made up of 12 amino acids. Trimming stripped 0 bases from V and 10 bases from J, with 10 bases between. Written as DNA, the CDR3 is TGCGCCAGCAGCTTGGAGGGTGTCGGAGCTTTCTTT. Protein: CASSLEGVGAFF.